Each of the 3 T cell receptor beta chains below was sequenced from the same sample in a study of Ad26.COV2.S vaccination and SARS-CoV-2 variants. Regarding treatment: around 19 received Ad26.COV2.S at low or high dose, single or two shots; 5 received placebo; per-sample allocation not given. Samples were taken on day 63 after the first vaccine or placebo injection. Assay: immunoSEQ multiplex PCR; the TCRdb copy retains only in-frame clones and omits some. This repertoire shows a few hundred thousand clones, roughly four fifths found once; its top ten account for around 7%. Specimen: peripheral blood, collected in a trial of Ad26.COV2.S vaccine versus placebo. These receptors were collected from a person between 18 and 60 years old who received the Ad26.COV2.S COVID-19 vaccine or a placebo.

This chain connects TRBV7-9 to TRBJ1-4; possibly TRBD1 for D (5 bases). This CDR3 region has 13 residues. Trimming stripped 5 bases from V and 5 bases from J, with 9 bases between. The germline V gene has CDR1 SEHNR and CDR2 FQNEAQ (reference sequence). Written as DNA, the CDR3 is TGTGCCAGCAGCATAAGACAGAATGAAAAACTGTTTTTT. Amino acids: CASSIRQNEKLFF.

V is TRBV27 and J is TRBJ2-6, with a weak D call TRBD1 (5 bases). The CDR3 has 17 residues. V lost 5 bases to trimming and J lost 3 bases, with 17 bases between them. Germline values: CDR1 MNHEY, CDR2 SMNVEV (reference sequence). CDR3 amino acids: CASSARTPGYGANVLTF. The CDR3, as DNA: TGTGCCAGCAGTGCGCGTACTCCAGGGTATGGGGCCAACGTCCTGACTTTC.

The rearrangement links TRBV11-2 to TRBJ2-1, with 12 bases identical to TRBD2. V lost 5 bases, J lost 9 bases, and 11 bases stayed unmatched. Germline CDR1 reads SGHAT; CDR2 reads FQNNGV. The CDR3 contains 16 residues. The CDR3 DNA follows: TGTGCCAGCAGCCTCCAGGCTAGCGGGAGGGCCGTTGAGCAGTTCTTC. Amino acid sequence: CASSLQASGRAVEQFF.